This record covers a single T cell receptor beta chain. This record belongs to a study of Graves' ophthalmopathy and Graves' hyperthyroidism. Study as a whole: Hyperthyroidism qualified as stable when ophthalmopathy did not develop within 18 months of follow-up.

Amplification of TCR beta CDR3 regions used RNA transcripts. Second-round multiplex PCR came after first-round RT-PCR with HTBI primers. TCRdb re-called the multiplex PCR reads through MiXCR, storing one row per CDR3 protein. The repertoire consists of about 1.1 million distinct CDR3 sequences, with about 35% occurring once and the leading ten covering 8.5% to 14%. This CDR3 has 13 amino acids. CDR1 is SQVTM, CDR2 ANQGSEA, per germline. Deletions cut 4 bases from V and 6 bases from J, with 16 bases between. Sequencing was carried out using peripheral blood or thyroid tissue (not recorded which). The TCR was taken from an adult man with Graves' hyperthyroidism. This chain connects TRBV29-1 to TRBJ2-7, with a tentative D call TRBD2 (6 bases). The CDR3 sequence is CSVGSGVGLEQYF. The CDR3 DNA follows: TGCAGCGTTGGTTCGGGAGTCGGCCTCGAGCAGTACTTC.